This T cell receptor beta chain derives from a study of T cell responses to AZD1222 COVID-19 vaccine. Study conclusions and caveats: Within unmutated variant regions lay the reported targets of nearly half of spike-specific TCRs. No day 14 peak samples; only post-peak repertoires were characterized.

Method: immunoSEQ multiplex PCR; TCRdb's copy keeps in-frame clones and lacks some. This sample has about 200,000 clones, with more than 85% found just once. V gave up 2 bases and J gave up 0 bases, with 19 bases separating them. This CDR3 contains 18 residues. The germline V gene encodes CDR1 SGHTA and CDR2 FQGNSA. Concerning this clone: The antigen is unknown.

The rearrangement uses TRBV7-2 and TRBJ1-1, with D possibly TRBD1 on 6 matching bases. This clonotype was sampled from an adult in good health. The input for sequencing was peripheral blood, taken on day 0 of MenACWY control vaccination. CDR3 sequence: CASSLSGQTGVMNTEAFF. The CDR3 DNA sequence: TGTGCCAGCAGCTTAAGCGGACAGACCGGAGTTATGAACACTGAAGCTTTCTTT.